These 14 T cell receptor beta chains were sequenced from one sample in a study of HIV-infected patients and healthy controls. No cell fractionation was done, so the repertoire covers all unsorted peripheral blood T cells. 400 to 550 ng RNA was reverse transcribed with alpha and beta constant-region primers. Alpha and beta chain libraries were made separately by chain-specific third strand synthesis with multiplexing indices. One entry per CDR3 protein results from TCRdb running MiXCR on the 5' RACE reads. Of about 18,000 distinct CDR3 sequences listed, about 9% are singletons. Specimen: blood. These receptor sequences come from an adult in good health.

The chain joins TRBV7-8 to TRBJ1-3; a possible D gene is TRBD1 (5 bases). The germline V gene encodes CDR1 SGHVS and CDR2 FQNEAQ. The CDR3 spans 16 residues. V shed 1 base and J shed 3 bases, with 13 bases lying between them. Here the CDR3 reads CASSLGRGGRGNTIYF. Written as DNA, the CDR3 is TGTGCCAGCAGCTTAGGGCGCGGGGGTCGTGGAAACACCATATATTTT.

This clonotype was seen repeatedly, ten times or more. The genes are TRBV28 and TRBJ2-5, with D uncertain. V gave up 4 bases and J gave up 2 bases, with 11 bases separating them. The CDR3 contains 14 residues. Germline V gene sequence: CDR1 MDHEN, CDR2 SYDVKM. This chain's CDR3 is CASSSPLEQETQYF. CDR3 DNA sequence: TGTGCCAGCAGTTCCCCCCTGGAACAAGAGACCCAGTACTTC.

This clonotype was picked up a small number of times. The chain has TRBV4-1 and TRBJ2-2, with D unresolved. The germline V gene has CDR1 MGHRA and CDR2 YSYEKL. Trimming stripped 4 bases from V and 6 bases from J, with 12 bases between. There are 14 residues in the CDR3. DNA for the CDR3: TGCGCCAGCAGCCGGAATGTAGTTTCCGGGGAGCTGTTTTTT. Its translation: CASSRNVVSGELFF.

This clonotype has just a few counts. This rearrangement joins TRBV28 to TRBJ2-1, with TRBD2 matching 11 bases. The germline V gene has CDR1 MDHEN and CDR2 SYDVKM. The V gene end was trimmed by 6 bases and the J gene end by 8 bases; junction bases not matched to a gene: 9. This CDR3 comprises 15 residues. Here the CDR3 reads CASSLLAGVPDEQFF. DNA of the CDR3: TGTGCCAGCAGCCTACTAGCGGGAGTGCCAGATGAGCAGTTCTTC.

This clonotype was seen more than once but under ten times. The chain uses TRBV13 and TRBJ2-3, with 11 bases identical to TRBD2. Trimming took 2 bases from V and 8 from J; bases not matched to a gene: 9. The V gene's germline CDR1 is PRHDT and CDR2 FYEKMQ (reference sequence). This CDR3 is built from 16 residues. The CDR3 DNA is TGTGCCAGCAGCTTAACTAGCGGGAGCGATTGGGGTACGCAGTATTTT. Translating gives CASSLTSGSDWGTQYF.

This clonotype is medium-sized by share. J is TRBJ2-5 and V is TRBV29-1; 7 nucleotides agree with TRBD1. Germline V gene lookup returns CDR1 SQVTM and CDR2 ANQGSEA. CDR3 size: 12 residues. The V and J ends lost 7 bases and 5 bases, in that order; junction bases with no gene match: 7. Here the CDR3 DNA reads TGCAGCGCATCGACAGGGTTGGAGACCCAGTACTTC. Encoded protein: CSASTGLETQYF. Full variable domain (rest looked up from reference TRBV29-1 and TRBJ2-5): SAVISQKPSRDICQRGTSLTIQCQVDSQVTMMFWYRQQPGQSLTLIATANQGSEATYESGFVIDKFPISRPNLTFSTLTVSNMSPEDSSIYLCSASTGLETQYFGPGTRLLVL.

Relative to its sample, this clonotype is medium-sized. The rearrangement links TRBV5-1 to TRBJ2-5; D gene ambiguous. The CDR3 has 16 residues. Trimming removed 2 bases at V and 1 base at J, with 15 bases between. Germline V gene sequence: CDR1 SGHRS, CDR2 YFSETQ. The CDR3 sequence: CASSFHPNIAQETQYF. In DNA, the CDR3 is TGCGCCAGCAGCTTTCATCCCAATATAGCCCAAGAGACCCAGTACTTC.

This clonotype occurred many times. V and J are TRBV27 and TRBJ2-7, with D perhaps given as TRBD1 or TRBD2 (5 bases each). V dropped 2 bases and J dropped 6 bases, with 11 bases sitting between them. The CDR3 is 13 residues long. CDR1 MNHEY and CDR2 SMNVEV come from the germline V gene (reference sequence). CDR3 bases: TGTGCCAGCAGTTTAACGGGGCCCGGCGAGCAGTACTTC. The encoded protein is CASSLTGPGEQYF.

This clonotype was picked up many times. The V and J genes are TRBV7-2 and TRBJ2-1, with D perhaps matching TRBD2 (5 bases). The CDR3 loop spans 14 amino acids. Germline V gene lookup returns CDR1 SGHTA and CDR2 FQGNSA. The V end was cut by 5 bases, the J end by 9 bases, with 17 bases between. The CDR3 region is CASSPERLMGEQFF. DNA for the CDR3: TGTGCCAGCAGCCCAGAGAGACTAATGGGTGAGCAGTTCTTC.

The sample holds many counts of this clonotype. The V gene is TRBV19, the J gene TRBJ2-3; 9 nucleotides line up with TRBD1. Germline CDR1 reads LNHDA; CDR2 reads SQIVND (reference sequence). V lost 4 bases and J lost 4; bases outside the gene matches: 6. This CDR3 comprises 15 residues. CDR3 nucleotides: TGTGCCAGTAGTAGGACAGGGGATTATTCAGATACGCAGTATTTT. Protein product: CASSRTGDYSDTQYF. Full variable domain (missing parts from reference TRBV19 and TRBJ2-3): DGGITQSPKYLFRKEGQNVTLSCEQNLNHDAMYWYRQDPGQGLRLIYYSQIVNDFQKGDIAEGYSVSREKKESFPLTVTSAQKNPTAFYLCASSRTGDYSDTQYFGPGTRLTVL.

This clonotype came up many times. The chain recombines TRBV10-3 with TRBJ2-3; D gene unclear. The CDR3 has 13 residues. The V end lost 10 bases, the J end lost 3 bases, and 14 bases lay between the germline ends. Looked up from germline, CDR1 is ENHRY and CDR2 is SYGVKD. CDR3 nucleotide sequence: TGTGCCACCCGGTTTGAAGCGACAGATACGCAGTATTTT. Its protein is CATRFEATDTQYF.

In this sample, this clonotype turned up many times. This chain connects TRBV19 to TRBJ2-1, with 9 positions matching TRBD1. Per the germline V gene, CDR1 is LNHDA and CDR2 is SQIVND (reference sequence). The V and J ends lost 8 bases and 3 bases, in that order; junction bases with no gene match: 14. The length of the CDR3 is 17 residues. CDR3 amino acids: CASGTGRTRENYNEQFF. CDR3 DNA sequence: TGTGCCAGTGGGACAGGGCGGACACGTGAAAACTACAATGAGCAGTTCTTC.

The V gene is TRBV28, the J gene TRBJ2-5; 8 bases line up with TRBD1. Germline V gives CDR1 MDHEN, CDR2 SYDVKM. J lost 3 bases, V lost 6 bases, and 15 bases had no gene match. The CDR3 loop spans 17 amino acids. CDR3 sequence (DNA): TGTGCCAGCAGCTTCGACAGGGGACGTCGTTTAGAAGAGACCCAGTACTTC. This codes for CASSFDRGRRLEETQYF.

At least ten counts were recorded for this clonotype. The chain has TRBV29-1 and TRBJ2-1; TRBD2 matches at 9 bases. This CDR3 is built from 14 residues. V dropped 7 bases and J dropped 8; count of bases not matched to a gene: 12. Germline V lookup: CDR1 SQVTM, CDR2 ANQGSEA. The CDR3 is CSAKAGGRGDEQFF. CDR3 coding DNA: TGCAGCGCCAAAGCGGGAGGCCGAGGGGATGAGCAGTTCTTC.